A selection of T cell receptor beta chains follows, all from one sample in a study of blood T cell repertoires in COVID-19. Clones were read by immunoSEQ multiplex PCR, and TCRdb kept only the in-frame ones, dropping some. The repertoire consists of about 150,000 clones, with about nine tenths occurring once and the leading ten covering about 2.1%. Sequenced material: peripheral blood. The receptors here all came from a human donor in a cohort sampled during active COVID-19. Each CDR3 is given with its conserved first and last residue. Each record gives: CDR3 length, D gene, V gene, clone size, J gene, CDR3 DNA, CDR3 protein. The D gene is left open where the match is weak. Expanded clones are given a class, and other clones once, few, many or no size at all.

len: 15
d_gene: NA
v_gene: TRBV15
abundance: NA
j_gene: TRBJ2-1
CDR3nt: TGTGCCACCAGTATGAGAGGGATACTGTACAATGAGCAGTTCTTC
CDR3aa: CATSMRGILYNEQFF

len: 14
d_gene: TRBD1
v_gene: TRBV30
abundance: NA
j_gene: TRBJ2-1
CDR3nt: TGTGCCTGGAGAGTGGACAGGAACTACAATGAGCAGTTCTTC
CDR3aa: CAWRVDRNYNEQFF

len: 15
d_gene: TRBD1
v_gene: TRBV19
abundance: NA
j_gene: TRBJ2-5
CDR3nt: TGTGCCAGTAGTATGGGGACAGGGTTCTTAGAGACCCAGTACTTC
CDR3aa: CASSMGTGFLETQYF

len: 15
d_gene: TRBD2
v_gene: TRBV19
abundance: NA
j_gene: TRBJ2-1
CDR3nt: TGTGCCAGTAGTCCATCGGGACTAGCGGGAGGTGAGCAGTTCTTC
CDR3aa: CASSPSGLAGGEQFF

len: 14
d_gene: TRBD1
v_gene: TRBV7-9
abundance: NA
j_gene: TRBJ1-5
CDR3nt: TGTGCCAGCAGCTTAACAGGGGTCCGTCAGCCCCAGCATTTT
CDR3aa: CASSLTGVRQPQHF

len: 17
d_gene: TRBD1
v_gene: TRBV28
abundance: NA
j_gene: TRBJ1-4
CDR3nt: TGTGCCAGCAGTTCGGGACAGGGGATTACAACTAATGAAAAACTGTTTTTT
CDR3aa: CASSSGQGITTNEKLFF

len: 13
d_gene: NA
v_gene: TRBV28
abundance: NA
j_gene: TRBJ1-1
CDR3nt: TGTGCCAGCAGGACCCAGGGCCCCACTGAAGCTTTCTTT
CDR3aa: CASRTQGPTEAFF

len: 15
d_gene: TRBD1
v_gene: TRBV29-1
abundance: NA
j_gene: TRBJ2-2
CDR3nt: TGCAGCGCCAGGACAGGGCCCTATGACACCGGGGAGCTGTTTTTT
CDR3aa: CSARTGPYDTGELFF

len: 14
d_gene: NA
v_gene: TRBV5-4
abundance: NA
j_gene: TRBJ1-2
CDR3nt: TGTGCCAGCAGCCCCGGTGGAGGGAACTATGGCTACACCTTC
CDR3aa: CASSPGGGNYGYTF

len: 12
d_gene: TRBD1
v_gene: TRBV6-6
abundance: NA
j_gene: TRBJ2-7
CDR3nt: TGTGCCAGCAGACAGGGGGCCTACGAGCAGTACTTC
CDR3aa: CASRQGAYEQYF

len: 11
d_gene: TRBD2
v_gene: TRBV29-1
abundance: NA
j_gene: TRBJ2-1
CDR3nt: TGCAGCTTCGGACTAGTGGATGAGCAGTTCTTC
CDR3aa: CSFGLVDEQFF

len: 18
d_gene: TRBD1
v_gene: TRBV27
abundance: few
j_gene: TRBJ1-5
CDR3nt: TGTGCCAGCAGTTCCACCCGGACAGGACAGGACCTCAATCAGCCCCAGCATTTT
CDR3aa: CASSSTRTGQDLNQPQHF

len: 14
d_gene: NA
v_gene: TRBV19
abundance: NA
j_gene: TRBJ1-5
CDR3nt: TGTGCCAGTAGTATCCGGACAATCTATCAGCCCCAGCATTTT
CDR3aa: CASSIRTIYQPQHF

len: 12
d_gene: NA
v_gene: TRBV27
abundance: NA
j_gene: TRBJ2-5
CDR3nt: TGTGCCAGCAGGCCCACCACTGGGACCCAGTACTTC
CDR3aa: CASRPTTGTQYF

len: 16
d_gene: NA
v_gene: TRBV5-1
abundance: NA
j_gene: TRBJ2-1
CDR3nt: TGCGCCAGCAGCCCGCCACAGGGAACTCCCTACAATGAGCAGTTCTTC
CDR3aa: CASSPPQGTPYNEQFF

len: 13
d_gene: TRBD1
v_gene: TRBV7-2
abundance: NA
j_gene: TRBJ1-2
CDR3nt: TGTGCCAGCAGCGCAAGACAGGGTGGCGGCTACACCTTC
CDR3aa: CASSARQGGGYTF

len: 13
d_gene: NA
v_gene: TRBV10-1
abundance: NA
j_gene: TRBJ1-2
CDR3nt: TGCGCCAGCAGTGAACGGGAAGGGTATGGCTACACCTTC
CDR3aa: CASSEREGYGYTF

len: 18
d_gene: TRBD2
v_gene: TRBV7-9
abundance: few
j_gene: TRBJ2-7
CDR3nt: TGTGCCAGCACCGGCGTGGGGAGCGGGAGGCGAATTTCCTACGAGCAGTACTTC
CDR3aa: CASTGVGSGRRISYEQYF

len: 15
d_gene: TRBD1
v_gene: TRBV5-5
abundance: NA
j_gene: TRBJ2-7
CDR3nt: TGTGCCAGCAGCTTAGAGGGCAGGGGGCTGTACGAGCAGTACTTC
CDR3aa: CASSLEGRGLYEQYF

len: 15
d_gene: NA
v_gene: TRBV3-1/TRBV3-2
abundance: NA
j_gene: TRBJ1-4
CDR3nt: TGTGCCAGCAGCCGAAGGACACTTGATAATGAAAAACTGTTTTTT
CDR3aa: CASSRRTLDNEKLFF

len: 14
d_gene: TRBD1
v_gene: TRBV19
abundance: NA
j_gene: TRBJ2-7
CDR3nt: TGTGCCAGTAGTATTGAGGACAGGGTCTACGAGCAGTACTTC
CDR3aa: CASSIEDRVYEQYF

len: 15
d_gene: NA
v_gene: TRBV7-9
abundance: once
j_gene: TRBJ2-5
CDR3nt: TGTGCCAGCAGCTCCCTTCTATCTCGGGGAGAGACCCAGTACTTC
CDR3aa: CASSSLLSRGETQYF

len: 15
d_gene: NA
v_gene: TRBV28
abundance: NA
j_gene: TRBJ1-1
CDR3nt: TGTGCCAGCTCCCTAGGTGCGGGAGTAGACACTGAAGCTTTCTTT
CDR3aa: CASSLGAGVDTEAFF

len: 15
d_gene: TRBD2
v_gene: TRBV24-1
abundance: NA
j_gene: TRBJ2-7
CDR3nt: TGTGCCACCAGTGACCCGGGGGCGGGAGGCTACGAGCAGTACTTC
CDR3aa: CATSDPGAGGYEQYF

len: 14
d_gene: NA
v_gene: TRBV6-2/TRBV6-3
abundance: once
j_gene: TRBJ1-4
CDR3nt: TGTGCCAGCAGTAGTCGGGTCTCTAATGAAAAACTGTTTTTT
CDR3aa: CASSSRVSNEKLFF

len: 14
d_gene: TRBD1
v_gene: TRBV5-1
abundance: NA
j_gene: TRBJ1-1
CDR3nt: TGCGCCAGCCAGACAGGGGACGGAAGCAGTGAAGCTTTCTTT
CDR3aa: CASQTGDGSSEAFF

len: 15
d_gene: TRBD2
v_gene: TRBV7-3
abundance: NA
j_gene: TRBJ2-5
CDR3nt: TGTGCCAGCAGCTTGCGCGGGAGAGGTGGGGAGACCCAGTACTTC
CDR3aa: CASSLRGRGGETQYF

len: 16
d_gene: NA
v_gene: TRBV15
abundance: NA
j_gene: TRBJ2-3
CDR3nt: TGTGCCACCAGCAGACGGGGGGCCGGTCTTATAGATACGCAGTATTTT
CDR3aa: CATSRRGAGLIDTQYF

len: 14
d_gene: NA
v_gene: TRBV9
abundance: NA
j_gene: TRBJ2-7
CDR3nt: TGTGCCAGCCCCTGGCAGGGCCTAACCTACGAGCAGTACTTC
CDR3aa: CASPWQGLTYEQYF

len: 18
d_gene: NA
v_gene: TRBV5-6
abundance: NA
j_gene: TRBJ1-2
CDR3nt: TGTGCCAGCAGCGATGGATCCATCCTACAGATCAATAACTATGGCTACACCTTC
CDR3aa: CASSDGSILQINNYGYTF

len: 13
d_gene: TRBD1
v_gene: TRBV29-1
abundance: NA
j_gene: TRBJ2-1
CDR3nt: TGCAGCGAGACAGGGGGAATTTTGAATGAGCAGTTCTTC
CDR3aa: CSETGGILNEQFF

len: 15
d_gene: NA
v_gene: TRBV6-6
abundance: NA
j_gene: TRBJ1-4
CDR3nt: TGTGCCAGCAGTCCCCGGGGAGGTAGGGGTGAAAAACTGTTTTTT
CDR3aa: CASSPRGGRGEKLFF

len: 13
d_gene: NA
v_gene: TRBV6-2/TRBV6-3
abundance: NA
j_gene: TRBJ2-1
CDR3nt: TGTGCCAGCAGTTCTAGGATAGACAATGAGCAGTTCTTC
CDR3aa: CASSSRIDNEQFF

len: 14
d_gene: TRBD2
v_gene: TRBV5-1
abundance: NA
j_gene: TRBJ2-7
CDR3nt: TGCGCCAGCAGCACGGGACTAGCGGGGGTCGAGCAGTACTTC
CDR3aa: CASSTGLAGVEQYF

len: 13
d_gene: TRBD2
v_gene: TRBV4-1
abundance: NA
j_gene: TRBJ2-1
CDR3nt: TGCGCCAGCAGGTGGACTAGCGGGGATGAGCAGTTCTTC
CDR3aa: CASRWTSGDEQFF

len: 15
d_gene: TRBD2
v_gene: TRBV3-1/TRBV3-2
abundance: NA
j_gene: TRBJ2-7
CDR3nt: TGTGCCAGCAGCCAATTAGCGGGGGGTCCCTACGAGCAGTACTTC
CDR3aa: CASSQLAGGPYEQYF

len: 16
d_gene: NA
v_gene: TRBV7-3
abundance: NA
j_gene: TRBJ1-1
CDR3nt: TGTGCCAGCAGCTTAAGTCAGGTTGCGGGGGGCACTGAAGCTTTCTTT
CDR3aa: CASSLSQVAGGTEAFF

len: 15
d_gene: TRBD1
v_gene: TRBV18
abundance: once
j_gene: TRBJ2-1
CDR3nt: TGTGCCAGCTCACCACTAACAGGGGGCATTAATGAGCAGTTCTTC
CDR3aa: CASSPLTGGINEQFF

len: 15
d_gene: NA
v_gene: TRBV4-3
abundance: NA
j_gene: TRBJ1-1
CDR3nt: TGCGCCAGCAGCCAAGATATTCTGGGGGCGGCTGAAGCTTTCTTT
CDR3aa: CASSQDILGAAEAFF

len: 17
d_gene: TRBD2
v_gene: TRBV4-2
abundance: NA
j_gene: TRBJ2-7
CDR3nt: TGTGCCAGCAGCCAAAAGGGACTAGCGGGGGGAGGATACGAGCAGTACTTC
CDR3aa: CASSQKGLAGGGYEQYF

len: 13
d_gene: NA
v_gene: TRBV29-1
abundance: few
j_gene: TRBJ2-3
CDR3nt: TGCAGCCTTCTGGGGGGTAGCACAGATACGCAGTATTTT
CDR3aa: CSLLGGSTDTQYF

len: 13
d_gene: TRBD1
v_gene: TRBV6-4
abundance: NA
j_gene: TRBJ2-1
CDR3nt: TGTGTGGGGTCGACAGGGTCCCACGGGGAGCAGTTCTTC
CDR3aa: CVGSTGSHGEQFF

len: 17
d_gene: TRBD2
v_gene: TRBV9
abundance: once
j_gene: TRBJ2-3
CDR3nt: TGTGCCAGCAACCTCGGGGGGGCTAGCGGGGAACAAGATACGCAGTATTTT
CDR3aa: CASNLGGASGEQDTQYF

len: 11
d_gene: NA
v_gene: TRBV12-3/TRBV12-4
abundance: once
j_gene: TRBJ2-7
CDR3nt: TGTGCCAGCACCCGCCGGGGAGAGCAGTACTTC
CDR3aa: CASTRRGEQYF

len: 13
d_gene: NA
v_gene: TRBV7-2
abundance: NA
j_gene: TRBJ1-2
CDR3nt: TGTGCCAGCAGCTTAGGCAGGGCCTATGGCTACACCTTC
CDR3aa: CASSLGRAYGYTF

len: 15
d_gene: NA
v_gene: TRBV2
abundance: NA
j_gene: TRBJ1-5
CDR3nt: TGTGCCAGCAGCCGTGACTCAGGGGTCAATCAGCCCCAGCATTTT
CDR3aa: CASSRDSGVNQPQHF